What follows are 22 T cell receptor beta chains derived from one specimen sequenced in a study of cytomegalovirus exposure and HLA in healthy donors. The table came from immunoSEQ multiplex PCR; TCRdb's copy has only in-frame clones and leaves some out. The sample consists of some 220,000 clones, just over 90% of them appearing once. Source material: PBMCs. All receptors derive from a woman aged 18-30 years in good health and CMV-seronegative.

The chain employs TRBV29-1 and TRBJ2-1, with D maybe TRBD2 (6 bases). The V gene's germline CDR1 is SQVTM and CDR2 ANQGSEA. Between the trimmed V and J ends, which lost 8 bases and 3 bases, there was a span of 23 bases. The CDR3 length is 16 residues. CDR3 in DNA: TGCAGCTCCTCAAGTGTGCTTGCGCGGGACTACAATGAGCAGTTCTTC. This encodes CSSSSVLARDYNEQFF.

The CDR3 DNA follows: TGTGCCAGCAGTTCGGTAAGCGGGAGTGGTGCAGATACGCAGTATTTT. Translating gives CASSSVSGSGADTQYF. This sequence joins TRBV27 and TRBJ2-3, with 8 bases that match TRBD2. V dropped 4 bases and J dropped 4; count of bases not matched to a gene: 10. Germline values: CDR1 MNHEY, CDR2 SMNVEV (reference sequence). The CDR3 is 16 amino acids.

The chain combines TRBV6-5 with TRBJ2-1; 9 bases are a match to TRBD1. From germline, CDR1 is MNHEY and CDR2 SVGAGI. The CDR3 covers 15 residues. The trim removed 5 bases at V and 10 bases at J, leaving 12 bases unmatched. CDR3 in DNA: TGTGCCAGCAGTAGACAGGGGGTAGTCCCTGGAGAGCAGTTCTTC. Residues: CASSRQGVVPGEQFF.

The chain recombines TRBV4-1 with TRBJ1-2; D might be TRBD1 (6 bases). The CDR3 length is 16 residues. Germline assignment: CDR1 MGHRA and CDR2 YSYEKL. Deletions cut 8 bases from V and 3 bases from J, with 22 bases between. The CDR3 is CASGGALWAAHYGYTF. CDR3 bases: TGCGCCAGCGGGGGGGCTTTATGGGCAGCACACTATGGCTACACCTTC.

J is TRBJ2-7 and V is TRBV10-2, with a possible D match to TRBD1 (5 bases). Trimming stripped 3 bases from V and 7 bases from J, with 13 bases between. The length of the CDR3 is 13 residues. Germline V gene sequence: CDR1 WSHSY, CDR2 SAAADI. The CDR3 protein is CASSDGRVREQYF. The DNA for the CDR3 is TGCGCCAGCAGTGATGGCAGGGTGAGAGAGCAGTACTTC.

The chain has TRBV6-1 and TRBJ1-6; 9 positions match TRBD1. The CDR3 is made up of 14 amino acids. In germline, CDR1 is MNHNS, CDR2 SASEGT. With V trimmed by 2 bases and J by 9 bases, 2 bases remained unmatched. This chain's CDR3 is CASSETGGGSPLHF. The CDR3 bases are TGTGCCAGCAGTGAAACAGGGGGCGGTTCACCCCTCCACTTT.

V is TRBV7-9 and J is TRBJ2-7; 13 bases map to TRBD2. Germline V lookup: CDR1 SEHNR, CDR2 FQNEAQ (reference sequence). After removal of 5 bases from V and 5 bases from J, the junction contained 6 bases not matched to a gene. The CDR3 is 15 amino acids. The CDR3: CASSTRTSGSDEQYF. The CDR3 region has the DNA TGTGCCAGCAGCACACGGACTAGCGGGAGCGACGAGCAGTACTTC.

V and J are TRBV10-3 and TRBJ2-2; 9 nucleotides line up with TRBD2. CDR3 length equals 15 residues. Germline CDR1 and CDR2: ENHRY and SYGVKD. With V trimmed by 8 bases and J by 4 bases, 8 bases remained unmatched. CDR3 DNA sequence: TGTGCCATCCGAAAGCGGGAGGTGTTCACCGGGGAGCTGTTTTTT. Translated, it gives CAIRKREVFTGELFF.

The CDR3 is CASRLHSGNTIYF. The CDR3 bases are TGTGCCAGCAGACTGCACTCTGGAAACACCATATATTTT. The chain joins TRBV28 to TRBJ1-3; D unclear. V shed 6 bases and J shed 0 bases, with 6 bases lying between them. Looked up from germline, CDR1 is MDHEN and CDR2 is SYDVKM. This CDR3 has 13 residues.

The chain combines TRBV28 with TRBJ2-7, with 8 bases lining up with TRBD1. This CDR3 has 14 residues. V trimming: 6 bases; J trimming: 12 bases; junction bases outside the gene matches: 16. Germline V gene data show CDR1 as MDHEN and CDR2 as SYDVKM. CDR3 sequence: CASRARDRPNLAYF. The CDR3 nucleotides are TGTGCCAGCAGAGCCCGGGACAGGCCCAACCTAGCGTACTTC.

The V call is TRBV11-2, the J call TRBJ2-2, with D maybe TRBD2 (7 bases). The germline gives CDR1 SGHAT, CDR2 FQNNGV. There are 14 residues in the CDR3. Trimming shortened V by 5 bases and J by 5 bases, and 12 bases separated the two germline ends. In nucleotides, the CDR3 is TGTGCCAGCAGCCAAGGGGGAGGGACCGGGGAGCTGTTTTTT. Amino acid sequence: CASSQGGGTGELFF.

The V gene is TRBV10-1, the J gene TRBJ2-5; 9 positions agree with TRBD2. The J segment lost 4 bases and the V segment lost 6 bases, leaving 6 bases of the junction unmatched. The germline V gene has CDR1 WNHNN and CDR2 SYGVQD (reference sequence). CDR3 length equals 14 residues. Here the CDR3 reads CASSLAGMAETQYF. The CDR3, as DNA: TGCGCCAGCAGCCTAGCGGGAATGGCAGAGACCCAGTACTTC.

This chain links TRBV1 with TRBJ2-1; TRBD2 reflects the table's D call only, with no check against the DNA. TRBV1 is deemed a pseudogene. The CDR3 sequence is 16 residues long. The CDR3: CTSSQRAKSSYNEQFF. The CDR3 DNA follows: TGCACCAGCAGCCAGAGAGCAAAAAGCTCCTACAATGAGCAGTTCTTC.

This clone has just one count. The chain couples TRBV5-5 to TRBJ2-3; D perhaps matches TRBD1 (6 bases). Looked up from germline, CDR1 is SGHKS and CDR2 is YYEKEE (reference sequence). The CDR3 contains 14 residues. V shed 2 bases and J shed 4 bases, with 11 bases lying between them. The CDR3 DNA follows: TGTGCCAGCAGCTTACAGGGTTGGGCAGATACGCAGTATTTT. As protein: CASSLQGWADTQYF.

The chain joins TRBV25-1 to TRBJ1-5; tentative D call: TRBD1 (6 bases). The CDR3 extends over 14 amino acids. Germline V CDR1 and CDR2: MGHDK, SYGVNS. Trimming removed 1 base from V and 5 bases from J, with 9 bases in between. Here the CDR3 DNA reads TGTGCCAGCAGTGAATGGGGGGGGCATCAGCCCCAGCATTTT. Translated: CASSEWGGHQPQHF.

The rearrangement links TRBV11-3 to TRBJ2-1, with D maybe TRBD2 (5 bases). Germline V CDR1 and CDR2: SGHNT, YENEEA. Trimming cost V 5 bases and J 8 bases, with 16 bases left between them. The CDR3 totals 14 residues. The CDR3 DNA is TGTGCCAGCAGCCCCCGTGCGAGGGTATATGAGCAGTTCTTC. This gives the protein CASSPRARVYEQFF.

The V call is TRBV11-2, the J call TRBJ2-7; 12 nucleotides align to TRBD2. With V trimmed by 5 bases and J by 1 base, 6 bases remained unmatched. From germline, CDR1 is SGHAT and CDR2 FQNNGV. This CDR3 comprises 16 residues. The CDR3 reads CASSPRTSGTSYEQYF. In nucleotides, the CDR3 is TGTGCCAGCAGCCCGCGGACTAGCGGGACTTCCTACGAGCAGTACTTC.

CDR3 bases: TGCGCCAGCAGCCTTGGGGGACAGACCTACGAGCAGTACTTC. Amino acid sequence: CASSLGGQTYEQYF. V gene TRBV5-1 combines with J gene TRBJ2-7; 7 nucleotides align to TRBD1. Germline CDR1 is SGHRS and CDR2 is YFSETQ. The length of the CDR3 is 14 residues. V lost 4 bases and J lost 2; bases outside the gene matches: 6.

The chain has TRBV6-1 and TRBJ2-4; TRBD2 aligns across 10 bases. The V segment lost 10 bases and the J segment 6 bases; nucleotides outside the gene matches: 6. Germline CDR1 MNHNS, CDR2 SASEGT. The CDR3 consists of 13 residues. This CDR3 is CAISGGAGNIQYF. The DNA for the CDR3 is TGTGCCATCAGCGGGGGGGCAGGAAACATTCAGTACTTC.

The chain uses TRBV25-1 and TRBJ1-3; D possibly corresponds to TRBD1 (5 bases). CDR3 length: 15 residues. V lost 6 bases and J 0 bases, leaving 12 bases between the germline ends. CDR1 and CDR2 (germline): MGHDK, SYGVNS. The CDR3, as DNA: TGTGCCAGCAGCGACACAGGAAGCTCTGGAAACACCATATATTTT. The encoded protein is CASSDTGSSGNTIYF.

This clone has just one count. The J gene is TRBJ2-1, the V gene TRBV19; the match to TRBD2 covers 10 bases. The CDR3 totals 17 residues. CDR1 LNHDA and CDR2 SQIVND come from the germline V gene (reference sequence). The J segment lost 8 bases and the V segment lost 7 bases, leaving 17 bases of the junction unmatched. CDR3 amino acids: CASKVVWLAGEVDEQFF. CDR3 bases: TGTGCCAGTAAGGTGGTCTGGCTAGCGGGAGAAGTGGATGAGCAGTTCTTC.

The table lists this clone with a count of one. J is TRBJ1-5 and V is TRBV6-4; possible D gene TRBD1, 5 bases. The germline V and J ends were trimmed by 10 bases and 0 bases, with 16 bases remaining between them. The CDR3 has 15 amino acids. Germline V gives CDR1 MRHNA, CDR2 SNTAGT. CDR3 protein: CATYLGASSNQPQHF. The CDR3 nucleotides read TGTGCCACGTACCTAGGGGCCTCTAGCAATCAGCCCCAGCATTTT.